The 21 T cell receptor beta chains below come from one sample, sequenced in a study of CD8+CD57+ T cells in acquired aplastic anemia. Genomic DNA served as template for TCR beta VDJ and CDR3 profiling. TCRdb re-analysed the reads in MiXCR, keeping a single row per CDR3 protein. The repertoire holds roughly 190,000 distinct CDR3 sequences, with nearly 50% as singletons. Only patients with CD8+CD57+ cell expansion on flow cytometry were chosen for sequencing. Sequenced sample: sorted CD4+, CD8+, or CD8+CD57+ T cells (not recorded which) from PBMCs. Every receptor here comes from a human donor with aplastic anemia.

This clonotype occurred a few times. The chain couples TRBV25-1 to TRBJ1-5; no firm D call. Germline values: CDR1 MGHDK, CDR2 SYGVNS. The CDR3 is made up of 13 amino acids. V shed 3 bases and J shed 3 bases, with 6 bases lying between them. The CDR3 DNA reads TGTGCCAGCAGTGATTCCTCCAATCAGCCCCAGCATTTT. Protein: CASSDSSNQPQHF.

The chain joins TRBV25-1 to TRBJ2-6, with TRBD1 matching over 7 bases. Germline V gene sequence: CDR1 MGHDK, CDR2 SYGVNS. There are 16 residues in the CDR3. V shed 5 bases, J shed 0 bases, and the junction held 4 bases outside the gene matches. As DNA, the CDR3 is TGTGCCAGCAGTTGGGACAGCTCCTCTGGGGCCAACGTCCTGACTTTC. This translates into CASSWDSSSGANVLTF.

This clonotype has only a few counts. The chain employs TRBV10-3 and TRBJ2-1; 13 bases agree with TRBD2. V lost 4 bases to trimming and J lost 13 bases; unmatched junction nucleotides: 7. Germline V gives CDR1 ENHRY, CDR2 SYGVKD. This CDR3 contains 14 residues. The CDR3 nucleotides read TGTGCCATCAGTGGGACTAGCGGGGGCCCCCTCCAGTTCTTC. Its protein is CAISGTSGGPLQFF.

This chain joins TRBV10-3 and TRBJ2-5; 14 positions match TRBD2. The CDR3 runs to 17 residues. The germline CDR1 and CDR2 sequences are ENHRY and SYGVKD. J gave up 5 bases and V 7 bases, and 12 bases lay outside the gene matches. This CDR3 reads CAIMGRGTSGRGETQYF. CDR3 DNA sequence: TGTGCCATCATGGGTCGCGGGACTAGCGGGAGAGGGGAGACCCAGTACTTC.

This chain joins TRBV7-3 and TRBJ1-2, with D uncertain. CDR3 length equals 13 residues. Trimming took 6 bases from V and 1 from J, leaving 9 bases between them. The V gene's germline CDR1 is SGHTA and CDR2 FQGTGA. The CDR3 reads CASSLYINYGYTF. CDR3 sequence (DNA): TGTGCCAGCAGTCTATATATTAACTATGGCTACACCTTC.

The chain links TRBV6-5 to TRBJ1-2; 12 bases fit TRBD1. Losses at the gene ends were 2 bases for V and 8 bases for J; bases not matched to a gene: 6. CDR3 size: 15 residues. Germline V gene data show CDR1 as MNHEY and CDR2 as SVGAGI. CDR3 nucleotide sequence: TGTGCCAGCAGTTACCCGGGACAGGGGGCGCGCGGCTACACCTTC. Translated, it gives CASSYPGQGARGYTF.

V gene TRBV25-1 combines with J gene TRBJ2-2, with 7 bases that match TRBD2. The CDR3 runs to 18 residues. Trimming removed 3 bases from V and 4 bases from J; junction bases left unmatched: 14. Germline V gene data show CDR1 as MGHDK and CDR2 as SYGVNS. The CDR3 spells CASSEALVAGHSTGELFF. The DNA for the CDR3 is TGTGCCAGCAGTGAGGCCTTAGTAGCGGGCCATTCCACCGGGGAGCTGTTTTTT.

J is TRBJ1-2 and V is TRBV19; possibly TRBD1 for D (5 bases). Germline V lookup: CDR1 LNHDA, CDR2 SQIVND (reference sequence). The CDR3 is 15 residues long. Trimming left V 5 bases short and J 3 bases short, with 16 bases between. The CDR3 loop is CASSYGRDPYYGYTF. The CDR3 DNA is TGTGCCAGTAGTTACGGTCGGGACCCTTACTATGGCTACACCTTC.

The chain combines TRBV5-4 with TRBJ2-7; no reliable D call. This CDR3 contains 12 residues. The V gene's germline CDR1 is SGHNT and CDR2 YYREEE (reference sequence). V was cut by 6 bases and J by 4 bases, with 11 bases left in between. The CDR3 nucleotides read TGTGCCAGCAACAGTTTAGGATACGAGCAGTACTTC. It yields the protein CASNSLGYEQYF.

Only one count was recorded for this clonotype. The CDR3 nucleotides are TGCAGTGCCCCGCCAGGCTCCTATAATTCACCCCTCCACTTT. Amino acid sequence: CSAPPGSYNSPLHF. The gene calls are TRBV20-1 and TRBJ1-6; D uncertain. The germline V gene encodes CDR1 DFQATT and CDR2 SNEGSKA (reference sequence). The CDR3 has 14 residues. V was shortened by 6 bases and J by 0 bases, with 9 bases between the two germline ends.

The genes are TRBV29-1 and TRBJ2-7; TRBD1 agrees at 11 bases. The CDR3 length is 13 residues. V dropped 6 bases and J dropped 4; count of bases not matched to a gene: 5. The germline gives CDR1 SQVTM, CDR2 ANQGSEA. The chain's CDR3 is CSVGQGARYEQYF. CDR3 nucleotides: TGCAGCGTAGGACAGGGGGCGAGGTACGAGCAGTACTTC.

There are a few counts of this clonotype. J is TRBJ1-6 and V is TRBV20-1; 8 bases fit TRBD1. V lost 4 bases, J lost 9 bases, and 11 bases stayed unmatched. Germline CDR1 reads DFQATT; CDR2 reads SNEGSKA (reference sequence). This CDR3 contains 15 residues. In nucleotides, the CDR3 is TGCAGTGCTAAAGACAGGGGCAGAAGGGGTTCACCCCTCCACTTT. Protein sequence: CSAKDRGRRGSPLHF.

DNA for the CDR3: TGTGCCAGCAGTTTATCCAGGGATCAGCCCCAGCATTTT. Protein product: CASSLSRDQPQHF. V usage is TRBV12-3 or TRBV12-4 and J usage is TRBJ1-5; the D gene is possibly TRBD1 (5 bases). V lost 2 bases, J lost 5 bases, and 7 bases lay in between. This CDR3 is built from 13 residues.

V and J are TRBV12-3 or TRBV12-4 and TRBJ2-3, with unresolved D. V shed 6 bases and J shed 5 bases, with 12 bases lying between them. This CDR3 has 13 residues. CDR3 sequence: CASRHSAEDTQYF. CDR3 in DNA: TGTGCCAGCAGACACAGTGCCGAAGATACGCAGTATTTT.

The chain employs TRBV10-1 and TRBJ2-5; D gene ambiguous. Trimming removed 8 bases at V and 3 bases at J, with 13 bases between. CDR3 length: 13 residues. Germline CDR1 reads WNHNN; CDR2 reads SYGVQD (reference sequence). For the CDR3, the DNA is TGCGCCAGCTCCAGTCTGGGAAAAGAGACCCAGTACTTC. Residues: CASSSLGKETQYF.

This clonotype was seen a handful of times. CDR3 amino acids: CAAHDGTDVASPLHF. Written as DNA, the CDR3 is TGTGCCGCTCATGACGGGACAGATGTCGCGTCACCCCTCCACTTT. The chain uses TRBV10-3 and TRBJ1-6, with 7 bases aligning to TRBD1. The CDR3 totals 15 residues. Trimming took 11 bases from V and 10 from J; bases not matched to a gene: 17. Germline-derived CDR1 and CDR2 are ENHRY and SYGVKD.

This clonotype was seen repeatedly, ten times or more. The CDR3 DNA follows: TGTGCCAGCACCGTAGGGGACACTGAAGCTTTCTTT. As protein: CASTVGDTEAFF. V gene TRBV13 combines with J gene TRBJ1-1, with D perhaps matching TRBD1 (5 bases). Trimming removed 7 bases from V and 3 bases from J, with 9 bases in between. CDR1 and CDR2 from the germline V gene are PRHDT and FYEKMQ (reference sequence). This CDR3 region has 12 residues.

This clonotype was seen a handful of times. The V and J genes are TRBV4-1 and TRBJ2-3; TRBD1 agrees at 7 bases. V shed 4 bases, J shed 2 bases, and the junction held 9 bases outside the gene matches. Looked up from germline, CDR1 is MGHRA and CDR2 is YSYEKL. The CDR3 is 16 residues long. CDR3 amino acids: CASSPPRQGTTDTQYF. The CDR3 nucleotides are TGCGCCAGCAGCCCCCCCCGACAGGGAACCACAGATACGCAGTATTTT.

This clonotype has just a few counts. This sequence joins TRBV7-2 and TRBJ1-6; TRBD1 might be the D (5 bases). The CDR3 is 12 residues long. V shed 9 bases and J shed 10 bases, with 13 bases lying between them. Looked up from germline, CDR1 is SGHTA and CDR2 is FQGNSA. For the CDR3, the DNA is TGTGCCAGTAGTATTGGGGCATCACCCCTCCACTTT. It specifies CASSIGASPLHF.

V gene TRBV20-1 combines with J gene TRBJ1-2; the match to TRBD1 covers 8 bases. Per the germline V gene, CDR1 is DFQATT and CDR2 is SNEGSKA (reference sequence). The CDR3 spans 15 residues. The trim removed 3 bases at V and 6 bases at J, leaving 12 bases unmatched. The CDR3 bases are TGCAGTGCTAGTCAAAATGGACAGGGAAAAGATGGCTACACCTTC. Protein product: CSASQNGQGKDGYTF.

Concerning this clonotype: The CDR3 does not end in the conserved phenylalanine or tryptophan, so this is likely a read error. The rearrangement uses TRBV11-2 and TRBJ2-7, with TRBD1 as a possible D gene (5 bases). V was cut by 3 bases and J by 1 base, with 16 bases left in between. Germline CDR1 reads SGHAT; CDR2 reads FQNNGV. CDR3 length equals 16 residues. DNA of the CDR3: TGTGCCAGCAGCTTTAGCTGGGGCAGCAGATCCTACGAGCAGTACCTC. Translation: CASSFSWGSRSYEQYL.